This T cell receptor (beta chain) was identified in a study of tumor-infiltrating lymphocytes in primary liver carcinoma. For the study at large: Aged between 30 and 69 years, the patients were men and women. Whole-study results and caveats: Less overlap was seen in tumor-adjacent and tumor-blood pairs than in tumor region pairs.

Unsorted bulk tissue of roughly 20-31 mg yielded co-extracted RNA and DNA. V lost 4 bases to trimming and J lost 1 base, with 7 bases between them. Germline V gives CDR1 SGHAT, CDR2 FQNNGV. The CDR3 loop spans 13 amino acids. The authors made TCR beta cDNA from around 500 ng total RNA with a constant-region primer. Libraries covering TCR beta were generated through three nested multiplex PCR rounds (using a slightly modified ARM-PCR). Each of the first two PCR rounds ran approximately 11 cycles with TRBV1-TRBV30 forward and C-beta reverse primers. One entry per CDR3 protein, called by TCRdb with MiXCR from the multiplex PCR reads. The sample has approximately 110,000 distinct CDR3 sequences, about 68% seen once. This clonotype was observed at least ten times. The antigen remains unidentified.

The clonotype comes from an older woman with primary liver carcinoma and hepatitis B virus infection. Sequenced input: liver tumor tissue from sampling region 1. As for subset: tumor region T1, superior pole. The gene calls are TRBV11-2 and TRBJ2-5; D unresolved. The CDR3: CASSSFTQETQYF. Here the CDR3 DNA reads TGTGCCAGCAGCTCGTTTACCCAAGAGACCCAGTACTTC.